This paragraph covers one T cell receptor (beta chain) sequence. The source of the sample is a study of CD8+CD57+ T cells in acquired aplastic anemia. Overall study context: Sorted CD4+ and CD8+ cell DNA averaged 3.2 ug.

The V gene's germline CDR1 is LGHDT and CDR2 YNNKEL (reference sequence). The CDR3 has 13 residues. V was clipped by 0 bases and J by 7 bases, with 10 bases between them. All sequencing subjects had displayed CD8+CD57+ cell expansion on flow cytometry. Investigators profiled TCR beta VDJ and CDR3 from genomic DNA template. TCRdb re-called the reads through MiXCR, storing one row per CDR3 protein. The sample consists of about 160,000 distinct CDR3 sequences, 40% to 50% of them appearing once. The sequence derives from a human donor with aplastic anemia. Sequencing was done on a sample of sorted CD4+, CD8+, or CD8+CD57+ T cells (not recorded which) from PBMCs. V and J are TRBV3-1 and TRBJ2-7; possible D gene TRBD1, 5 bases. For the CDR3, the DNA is TGTGCCAGCAGCCAAGAGTCTAGGGGTGAGCAGTACTTC. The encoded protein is CASSQESRGEQYF.